Listed here are 16 T cell receptor beta chains from one sample, sequenced in a study of PD-1 blockade in classical Hodgkin lymphoma. All the patients suffered relapse after autologous stem cell transplantation, and brentuximab vedotin exposure differed. Measured with immunoSEQ multiplex PCR; TCRdb has only the in-frame clones, and not every one. The repertoire holds about 62,000 clones, with approximately 90% as singletons. The sample consisted of peripheral blood mononuclear cells (PBMCs), taken at baseline. These TCRs come from a human donor with classical Hodgkin lymphoma.

The chain links TRBV28 to TRBJ1-5; weak D call: TRBD1 (5 bases). Germline lookup yields CDR1 MDHEN and CDR2 SYDVKM. The CDR3 consists of 16 residues. V was trimmed by 7 bases and J by 9 bases, leaving 25 bases between them. The CDR3 loop reads CASTTIRDPQSAPQHF. CDR3 coding DNA: TGTGCCAGCACCACAATCCGGGACCCACAATCGGCGCCCCAGCATTTT.

The J gene is TRBJ2-7, the V gene TRBV28; tentative D call: TRBD1 (5 bases). Per germline, CDR1 MDHEN and CDR2 SYDVKM. The CDR3 has 14 residues. The ends were cut back, 6 bases at V and 6 bases at J, with 18 bases in the middle. The CDR3: CASRLAPQGFEQYF. CDR3 sequence (DNA): TGTGCCAGCAGACTGGCCCCCCAGGGCTTCGAGCAGTACTTC. The full variable domain, rest sourced from reference TRBV28 and TRBJ2-7, is DVKVTQSSRYLVKRTGEKVFLECVQDMDHENMFWYRQDPGLGLRLIYFSYDVKMKEKGDIPEGYSVSREKKERFSLILESASTNQTSMYLCASRLAPQGFEQYFGPGTRLTVT.

The J gene is TRBJ2-5, the V gene TRBV30; maybe TRBD1 (6 bases). Germline assignment: CDR1 GTSNPN and CDR2 SVGIG (reference sequence). This CDR3 contains 14 residues. V shed 2 bases and J shed 0 bases, with 10 bases lying between them. The CDR3 reads CAWSLDRYQETQYF. The CDR3 DNA sequence: TGTGCCTGGAGTCTGGACAGATACCAAGAGACCCAGTACTTC. Filled out from reference TRBV30 and TRBJ2-5, the complete variable domain reads SQTIHQWPATLVQPVGSPLSLECTVEGTSNPNLYWYRQAAGRGLQLLFYSVGIGQISSEVPQNLSASRPQDRQFILSSKKLLLSDSGFYLCAWSLDRYQETQYFGPGTRLLVL.

The V gene is TRBV28, the J gene TRBJ2-7; 10 bases map to TRBD2. V lost 6 bases, J lost 1 base, and 0 bases stayed unmatched. Per germline, CDR1 MDHEN and CDR2 SYDVKM. The CDR3 runs to 13 residues. The CDR3 spells CASRTSGSYEQYF. The DNA for the CDR3 is TGTGCCAGCAGGACTAGCGGGTCCTACGAGCAGTACTTC.

The V gene is TRBV2, the J gene TRBJ1-1; D is uncertain. Trimming took off 6 bases at V and 1 base at J, with 9 bases between the two ends. The CDR3 spans 13 residues. Germline CDR1 SNHLY, CDR2 FYNNEI. DNA for the CDR3: TGTGCCAGCAGGAGCAATAAGAACACTGAAGCTTTCTTT. Encoded protein: CASRSNKNTEAFF.

The V gene is TRBV27, the J gene TRBJ2-7; TRBD2 agrees at 10 bases. This CDR3 region has 15 residues. Germline V gives CDR1 MNHEY, CDR2 SMNVEV (reference sequence). V lost 6 bases to trimming and J lost 4 bases; unmatched junction nucleotides: 9. CDR3 residues: CASSPLAGDFYEQYF. CDR3 coding DNA: TGTGCCAGCAGCCCCCTAGCGGGGGATTTTTACGAGCAGTACTTC.

The chain employs TRBV4-2 and TRBJ2-7; D is possibly TRBD2 (5 bases). CDR1 and CDR2 from the germline V gene are LGHNA and YNFKEQ. CDR3 size: 14 residues. V lost 0 bases to trimming and J lost 1 base, with 7 bases between them. As DNA, the CDR3 is TGTGCCAGCAGCCAAGATCGAGGGTCCTACGAGCAGTACTTC. Its translation is CASSQDRGSYEQYF.

This clone appeared once. The chain couples TRBV11-2 to TRBJ1-6, with D tentatively TRBD1 (5 bases). The ends were cut back, 4 bases at V and 0 bases at J, with 10 bases in the middle. This CDR3 contains 16 residues. Germline V gene sequence: CDR1 SGHAT, CDR2 FQNNGV. CDR3 protein: CASSWGGNSYNSPLHF. The CDR3 region has the DNA TGTGCCAGCAGCTGGGGGGGTAACTCCTATAATTCACCCCTCCACTTT.

The rearrangement uses TRBV4-3 and TRBJ2-7; no definite D call. V lost 0 bases and J lost 2, with 8 bases in between. There are 14 residues in the CDR3. The germline gives CDR1 LGHNA, CDR2 YSLEER. CDR3 sequence (DNA): TGCGCCAGCAGCCAAGATTTTGGAACCTACGAGCAGTACTTC. Translation: CASSQDFGTYEQYF.

This chain connects TRBV7-8 to TRBJ2-7, with TRBD1 matching 7 bases. The germline V gene has CDR1 SGHVS and CDR2 FQNEAQ. This CDR3 spans 16 amino acids. Losses at the gene ends were 3 bases for V and 2 bases for J; bases not matched to a gene: 10. The DNA of the CDR3 is TGTGCCAGCAGCTTGCCTCCGGGACAGAATACCTACGAGCAGTACTTC. Its protein is CASSLPPGQNTYEQYF.

V gene TRBV10-1 combines with J gene TRBJ1-1, with D unclear. Germline values: CDR1 WNHNN, CDR2 SYGVQD (reference sequence). The V end lost 3 bases, the J end lost 3 bases, and 14 bases lay between the germline ends. This CDR3 is 15 amino acids long. The CDR3, as DNA: TGCGCCAGCAGTGACTGGTCCCCGTGGGACACTGAAGCTTTCTTT. It yields the protein CASSDWSPWDTEAFF.

The gene calls are TRBV7-2 and TRBJ1-5, with TRBD1 as a possible D gene (6 bases). This CDR3 spans 16 amino acids. Germline CDR1 SGHTA, CDR2 FQGNSA. V lost 2 bases to trimming and J lost 1 base, with 12 bases between them. CDR3 sequence: CASSLMTGASNQPQHF. The CDR3 DNA is TGTGCCAGCAGCTTAATGACGGGGGCCAGCAATCAGCCCCAGCATTTT.

This clone was recorded once. The gene calls are TRBV19 and TRBJ2-7; 11 bases align to TRBD1. J lost 6 bases, V lost 6 bases, and 10 bases had no gene match. Germline loops: CDR1 LNHDA, CDR2 SQIVND (reference sequence). The CDR3 has 15 residues. The CDR3 region has the DNA TGTGCCAGTAGCAGTCCGGGACAGGGGGAGGTCGAGCAGTACTTC. It translates to CASSSPGQGEVEQYF. The whole variable domain, remainder taken from reference TRBV19 and TRBJ2-7, is DGGITQSPKYLFRKEGQNVTLSCEQNLNHDAMYWYRQDPGQGLRLIYYSQIVNDFQKGDIAEGYSVSREKKESFPLTVTSAQKNPTAFYLCASSSPGQGEVEQYFGPGTRLTVT.

The gene calls are TRBV18 and TRBJ1-2; D is unresolved. Trimming pared 4 bases from V and 1 base from J, leaving 10 bases between. Germline values: CDR1 KGHSH, CDR2 LQKENI. The length of the CDR3 is 14 residues. CDR3 in amino acids: CASSQRTDNYGYTF. The CDR3, as DNA: TGTGCCAGCTCACAAAGGACGGATAACTATGGCTACACCTTC.

J is TRBJ2-2 and V is TRBV30, with D unclear. Trimming removed 3 bases from V and 4 bases from J, with 18 bases in between. Germline values: CDR1 GTSNPN, CDR2 SVGIG (reference sequence). The CDR3 length is 16 residues. The CDR3 bases are TGTGCCTGGAGCGGAAGGGTCCGGGTTAGCACCGGGGAGCTGTTTTTT. This translates into CAWSGRVRVSTGELFF. The full variable domain, in which reference TRBV30 and TRBJ2-2 provide the parts outside the CDR3, is SQTIHQWPATLVQPVGSPLSLECTVEGTSNPNLYWYRQAAGRGLQLLFYSVGIGQISSEVPQNLSASRPQDRQFILSSKKLLLSDSGFYLCAWSGRVRVSTGELFFGEGSRLTVL.

As to this clone: One end of the junction does not line up with germline, which may come from a read error. The genes are TRBV7-2 and TRBJ2-7; 7 bases agree with TRBD1. Germline V CDR1 and CDR2: SGHTA, FQGNSA. The CDR3 spans 18 residues. This CDR3 is CASSLVWTGSYSSHEQYF. CDR3 nucleotide sequence: TGTGCCAGCAGCTTAGTCTGGACAGGTTCCTACTCCTCCCACGAGCAGTACTTC. The full variable domain, in which reference TRBV7-2 and TRBJ2-7 provide the parts outside the CDR3, is GAGVSQSPSNKVTEKGKDVELRCDPISGHTALYWYRQSLGQGLEFLIYFQGNSAPDKSGLPSDRFSAERTGGSVSTLTIQRTQQEDSAVYLCASSLVWTGSYSSHEQYFGPGTRLTVT.